This TCR beta chain was captured by sequencing in a study of blood T cell repertoires in COVID-19. Here immunoSEQ multiplex PCR was the method, and the copy in TCRdb shows in-frame clones only, minus some. The sample shows around 290,000 clones, 75% to 90% of them seen only once. Material: peripheral blood. This sequence originates from a woman in her sixties or seventies with COVID-19, enrolled during active disease.

The DNA for the CDR3 is TGTGCCAGCAGGCGTGAGGTGGGAGATACGCAGTATTTT. Amino acids: CASRREVGDTQYF. The chain is built from TRBV12-3 or TRBV12-4 and TRBJ2-3; D remains unclear. The length of the CDR3 is 13 residues. The V end was cut by 6 bases, the J end by 5 bases, with 12 bases between.